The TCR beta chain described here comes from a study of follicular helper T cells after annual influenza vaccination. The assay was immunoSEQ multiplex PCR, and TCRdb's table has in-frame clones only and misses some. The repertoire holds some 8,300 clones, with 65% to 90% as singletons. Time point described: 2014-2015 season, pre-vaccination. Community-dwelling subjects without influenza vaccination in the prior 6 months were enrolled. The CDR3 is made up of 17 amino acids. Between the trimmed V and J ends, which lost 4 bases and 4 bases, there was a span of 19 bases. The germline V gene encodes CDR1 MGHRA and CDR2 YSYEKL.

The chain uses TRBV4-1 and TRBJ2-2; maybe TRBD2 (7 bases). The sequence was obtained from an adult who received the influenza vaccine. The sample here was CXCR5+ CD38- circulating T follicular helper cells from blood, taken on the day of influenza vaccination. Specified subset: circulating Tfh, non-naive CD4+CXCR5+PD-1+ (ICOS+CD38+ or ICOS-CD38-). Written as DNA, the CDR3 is TGCGCCAGCAGCCCACAAGGGGGGGGAATGGGCACCGGGGAGCTGTTTTTT. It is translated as CASSPQGGGMGTGELFF.